Below are 14 T cell receptor beta chains sequenced from a single sample in a study of molecular identifiers for immune sequencing clone quantification. Each CDR3 protein is one row after TCRdb ran MiXCR on the PCR reads. The repertoire holds about 36,000 distinct CDR3 sequences, about 18% seen once, with about 7.4% in the top ten. The sequenced sample consisted of naive CD8+ T cells from blood, with Jurkat cell RNA spiked in. Subset indicated: FACS-sorted CD8+CD4-CCR7+CD45RA+ naive T cells. The origin of the receptors is a human donor in good health. Some libraries in this study had Jurkat cell RNA spiked in.

This clonotype is medium-sized in the sample. The chain employs TRBV4-1 and TRBJ2-1; TRBD2 matches at 14 bases. The J segment lost 4 bases and the V segment lost 0 bases, leaving 8 bases of the junction unmatched. Looked up from germline, CDR1 is MGHRA and CDR2 is YSYEKL. The CDR3 has 19 amino acids. The CDR3, as DNA: TGCGCCAGCAGCCAAGAAGGGGGACTAGCGGGGGTCTGGTACAATGAGCAGTTCTTC. Translated, it gives CASSQEGGLAGVWYNEQFF.

This clonotype has ten or more counts. This chain connects TRBV4-2 to TRBJ1-5, with unresolved D. The germline gives CDR1 LGHNA, CDR2 YNFKEQ. The ends were cut back, 1 base at V and 6 bases at J, with 7 bases in the middle. The CDR3 consists of 13 residues. This CDR3 is CASSQGLGQPQHF. CDR3 sequence (DNA): TGTGCCAGCAGCCAAGGTCTGGGTCAGCCCCAGCATTTT.

In this sample, this clonotype turned up many times. The V gene is TRBV4-2, the J gene TRBJ2-7; D might be TRBD2 (6 bases). The CDR3 length is 15 residues. Trimming removed 1 base from V and 1 base from J, with 11 bases in between. The germline CDR1 and CDR2 sequences are LGHNA and YNFKEQ. This chain's CDR3 is CASSQGVGGSYEQYF. CDR3 sequence (DNA): TGTGCCAGCAGCCAAGGAGTGGGGGGTTCCTACGAGCAGTACTTC.

This clonotype has a count of ten or more. The chain couples TRBV20-1 to TRBJ1-1, with D possibly TRBD1 on 6 matching bases. The length of the CDR3 is 14 residues. CDR1 is DFQATT and CDR2 is SNEGSKA in the germline V gene (reference sequence). Trimming removed 4 bases at V and 0 bases at J, with 12 bases between. This chain's CDR3 is CSAIRGLVNTEAFF. The CDR3 coding sequence is TGCAGTGCTATTAGGGGGTTGGTGAACACTGAAGCTTTCTTT.

In its sample, this clonotype was seen many times. This rearrangement joins TRBV7-9 to TRBJ2-7, with TRBD2 matching 10 bases. Germline CDR1 reads SEHNR; CDR2 reads FQNEAQ (reference sequence). The CDR3 runs 18 residues. V trimming: 4 bases; J trimming: 0 bases; junction bases outside the gene matches: 12. The CDR3 DNA is TGTGCCAGCAGCTCCGCTACGGGACTAGCGATTAGCTCCTACGAGCAGTACTTC. This sequence encodes CASSSATGLAISSYEQYF. Full variable domain (rest looked up from reference TRBV7-9 and TRBJ2-7): DTGVSQNPRHKITKRGQNVTFRCDPISEHNRLYWYRQTLGQGPEFLTYFQNEAQLEKSRLLSDRFSAERPKGSFSTLEIQRTEQGDSAMYLCASSSATGLAISSYEQYFGPGTRLTVT.

This clonotype was observed many times. V gene TRBV6-2 or TRBV6-3 combines with J gene TRBJ1-1; 7 positions match TRBD1. The CDR3 extends over 16 amino acids. V dropped 2 bases and J dropped 3; count of bases not matched to a gene: 9. The germline gives CDR1 MNHEY, CDR2 SVGEGT. The CDR3 DNA reads TGTGCCAGCAGTTACCGATTTTTTCAGGGGGACACTGAAGCTTTCTTT. Translating gives CASSYRFFQGDTEAFF.

The chain uses TRBV11-2 and TRBJ2-7; tentative D call: TRBD2 (7 bases). Trimming removed 1 base at V and 2 bases at J, with 9 bases between. This CDR3 has 14 residues. The V gene's germline CDR1 is SGHAT and CDR2 FQNNGV. The CDR3 bases are TGTGCCAGCAGCTTAGGGCGGGGGCCCTACGAGCAGTACTTC. Amino acid sequence: CASSLGRGPYEQYF.

For this clonotype: Sequence at one end of the junction differs from germline and may be a read error. The chain carries TRBV28 and TRBJ1-1; no clear D. The CDR3 has 15 amino acids. Germline lookup yields CDR1 MDHEN and CDR2 SYDVKM. As DNA, the CDR3 is TGTGTCAGCAGTTACCCCCCCGACGGGAACACTGAAGCTTTCTTT. It codes for CVSSYPPDGNTEAFF.

This clonotype has a count of ten or more. The CDR3 region is CASSLAGGGTGELFF. For the CDR3, the DNA is TGTGCCAGCAGTTTAGCGGGAGGTGGCACCGGGGAGCTGTTTTTT. This chain links TRBV12-3 or TRBV12-4 with TRBJ2-2, with TRBD2 as a possible D gene (6 bases). Trimming cost V 0 bases and J 4 bases, with 9 bases left between them. This CDR3 comprises 15 residues.

There are many counts of this clonotype. V gene TRBV6-2 or TRBV6-3 combines with J gene TRBJ1-1, with a weak D call TRBD1 (5 bases). The CDR3 covers 15 residues. Germline V CDR1 and CDR2: MNHEY, SVGEGT. The V end lost 4 bases, the J end lost 1 base, and 13 bases lay between the germline ends. This CDR3 reads CASSSPGRGNTEAFF. The CDR3 DNA reads as TGTGCCAGCAGTTCCCCAGGGCGGGGGAACACTGAAGCTTTCTTT.

Worth noting for this clonotype: This may come from a read error, since a much larger clone is one base off. The CDR3 ends on some other residue instead of the conserved phenylalanine or tryptophan, so this is likely a read error. The J gene is TRBJ2-7, the V gene TRBV28, with TRBD1 matching over 9 bases. CDR1 is MDHEN and CDR2 is SYDVKM in the germline V gene. CDR3 length equals 16 residues. Trimming at V came to 6 bases and at J to 2 bases, leaving 11 bases not matched to a gene. CDR3 protein: CASRDPGTGKPYEQYS. Here the CDR3 DNA reads TGTGCCAGCAGGGACCCCGGGACAGGGAAGCCCTACGAGCAGTACTCC.

Many counts were recorded for this clonotype. The chain is built from TRBV5-1 and TRBJ2-7; D unclear. Between the trimmed V and J ends, which lost 3 bases and 3 bases, there was a span of 10 bases. The CDR3 length is 13 residues. Germline CDR1 and CDR2: SGHRS and YFSETQ. The CDR3 here is CASSSGLGYEQYF. DNA of the CDR3: TGCGCCAGCAGCTCGGGTCTCGGCTACGAGCAGTACTTC.

This chain joins TRBV6-4 and TRBJ2-1; D ambiguous. With 0 bases removed from V and 1 base from J, the gap between germline ends came to 7 bases. The CDR3 runs 15 residues. The germline gives CDR1 MRHNA, CDR2 SNTAGT. For the CDR3, the DNA is TGTGCCAGCAGTGACTCTCCGGAGTCCTACAATGAGCAGTTCTTC. Amino acid sequence: CASSDSPESYNEQFF.

Many counts were recorded for this clonotype. This chain connects TRBV9 to TRBJ2-3; D remains ambiguous. V was pared by 8 bases and J by 6 bases, with 10 bases between. The germline V gene has CDR1 SGDLS and CDR2 YYNGEE. CDR3 length: 11 residues. CDR3 protein: CASSRVDTQYF. CDR3 nucleotides: TGTGCCAGTTCCCGAGTGGATACGCAGTATTTT.